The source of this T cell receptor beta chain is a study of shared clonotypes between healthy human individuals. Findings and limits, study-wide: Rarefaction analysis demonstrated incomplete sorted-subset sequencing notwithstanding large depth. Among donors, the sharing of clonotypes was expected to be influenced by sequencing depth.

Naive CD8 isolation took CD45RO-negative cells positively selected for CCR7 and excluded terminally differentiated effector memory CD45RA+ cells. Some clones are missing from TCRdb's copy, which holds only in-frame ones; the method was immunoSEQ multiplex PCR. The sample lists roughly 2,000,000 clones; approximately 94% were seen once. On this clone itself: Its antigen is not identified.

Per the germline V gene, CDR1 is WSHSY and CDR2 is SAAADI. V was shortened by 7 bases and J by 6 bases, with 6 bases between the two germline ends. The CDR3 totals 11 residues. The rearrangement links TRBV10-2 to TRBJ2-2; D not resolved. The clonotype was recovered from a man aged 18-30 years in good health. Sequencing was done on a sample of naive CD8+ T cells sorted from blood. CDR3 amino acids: CASTDAGELFF. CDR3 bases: TGCGCCAGCACCGACGCCGGGGAGCTGTTTTTT.